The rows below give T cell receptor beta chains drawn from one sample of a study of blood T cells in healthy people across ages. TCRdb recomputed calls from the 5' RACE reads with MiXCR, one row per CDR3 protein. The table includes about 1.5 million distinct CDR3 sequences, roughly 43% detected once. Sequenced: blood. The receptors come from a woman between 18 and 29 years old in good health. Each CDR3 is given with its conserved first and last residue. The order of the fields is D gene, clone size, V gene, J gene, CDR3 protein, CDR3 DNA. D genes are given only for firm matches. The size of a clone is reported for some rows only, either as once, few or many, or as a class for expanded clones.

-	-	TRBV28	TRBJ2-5	CASSHASPRDQAETQYF	TGTGCCAGCAGTCACGCGTCCCCCCGGGACCAGGCCGAGACCCAGTACTTC
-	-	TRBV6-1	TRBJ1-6	CASSPEGREQYNSPLHF	TGTGCCAGCAGTCCGGAGGGTAGGGAACAATATAATTCACCCCTCCACTTT
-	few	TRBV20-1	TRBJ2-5	CSASGQAQETQYF	TGCAGTGCTAGTGGTCAAGCACAAGAGACCCAGTACTTC
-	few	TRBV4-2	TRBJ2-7	CASSQGWRGFSYEQYF	TGTGCCAGCAGCCAAGGGTGGAGGGGATTTTCCTACGAGCAGTACTTC
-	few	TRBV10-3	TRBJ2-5	CAISEGSRGETQYF	TGTGCCATCAGTGAGGGCTCCAGGGGAGAGACCCAGTACTTC
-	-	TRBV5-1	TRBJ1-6	CASSLDSRQSNSPLHF	TGCGCCAGCAGCTTGGACTCTCGACAGAGCAATTCACCCCTCCACTTT
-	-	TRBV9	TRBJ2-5	CASSLPRETQYF	TGTGCCAGCAGCTTGCCGAGAGAGACCCAGTACTTC
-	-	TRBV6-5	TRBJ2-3	CASSYSPGHTDTQYF	TGTGCCAGCAGTTACTCGCCTGGCCACACAGATACGCAGTATTTT
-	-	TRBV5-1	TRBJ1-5	CASGLNRHYSNQPQHF	TGCGCCAGCGGCTTAAACAGGCATTATAGCAATCAGCCCCAGCATTTT
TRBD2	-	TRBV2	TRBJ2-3	CATGLVRPTDTQYF	TGTGCCACTGGACTAGTCCGGCCCACAGATACGCAGTATTTT
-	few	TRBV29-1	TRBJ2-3	CSVVNGDSDTQYF	TGCAGCGTTGTCAACGGAGATTCGGATACGCAGTATTTT
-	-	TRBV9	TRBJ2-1	CASSVTVRNEQFF	TGTGCCAGCAGCGTCACAGTCAGGAATGAGCAGTTCTTC
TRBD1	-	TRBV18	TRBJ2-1	CASSRQGAKDNEQFF	TGTGCCAGCTCACGACAGGGGGCTAAGGACAATGAGCAGTTCTTC
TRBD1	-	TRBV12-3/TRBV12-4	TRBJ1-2	CASSSTGQGGNYGYTF	TGTGCCAGCAGCTCAACCGGACAGGGGGGTAACTATGGCTACACCTTC
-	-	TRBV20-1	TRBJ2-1	CSARLARYNEQFF	TGCAGTGCTAGACTAGCGAGATACAATGAGCAGTTCTTC
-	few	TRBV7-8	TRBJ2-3	CASSPPRRSASTDTQYF	TGTGCCAGCAGCCCACCCCGGAGATCCGCTAGCACAGATACGCAGTATTTT
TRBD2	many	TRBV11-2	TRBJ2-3	CASSPGLAGGADTQYF	TGTGCCAGCAGCCCGGGACTAGCGGGAGGGGCAGATACGCAGTATTTT
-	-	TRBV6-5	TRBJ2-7	CASTRLPGVYEQYF	TGTGCCAGCACCAGACTTCCTGGAGTCTACGAGCAGTACTTC
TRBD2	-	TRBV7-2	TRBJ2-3	CASSSTGLAGGRTDTQYF	TGTGCCAGCAGCTCCACGGGGCTAGCGGGAGGTCGCACAGATACGCAGTATTTT
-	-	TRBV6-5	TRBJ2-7	CASSKGLNEQYF	TGTGCCAGCAGTAAGGGACTCAATGAGCAGTACTTC
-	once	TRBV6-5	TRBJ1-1	CGKNTEAFF	TGTGGGAAGAACACTGAAGCTTTCTTT
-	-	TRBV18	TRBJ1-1	CASSPTQVIWNTEAFF	TGTGCCAGCTCACCAACCCAGGTTATATGGAACACTGAAGCTTTCTTT
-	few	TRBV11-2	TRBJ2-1	CASRPTLAPNEQFF	TGTGCCAGCAGACCTACACTAGCTCCCAATGAGCAGTTCTTC
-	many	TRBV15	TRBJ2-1	CATSSPTSRSSYNEQFF	TGTGCCACCAGCAGCCCGACTAGTAGGAGCTCCTACAATGAGCAGTTCTTC
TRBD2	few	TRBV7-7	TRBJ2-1	CASSLAGNWHYNEQFF	TGTGCTAGCAGCTTAGCGGGGAACTGGCACTACAATGAGCAGTTCTTC